This passage covers 10 T cell receptor beta chains from one sample sequenced in a study of blood T cell repertoires in COVID-19. The assay was immunoSEQ multiplex PCR, and TCRdb's table has in-frame clones only and misses some. Of hundreds of thousands of clones listed, approximately 82% are singletons. Sequenced: peripheral blood. The receptors derive from a woman aged 50 to 65 with acute or convalescent COVID-19.

V usage is TRBV5-1 and J usage is TRBJ2-7; possible D gene TRBD2, 6 bases. The CDR3 length is 14 residues. Per germline, CDR1 SGHRS and CDR2 YFSETQ. V was cut by 4 bases and J by 4 bases, with 15 bases left in between. This chain's CDR3 is CASSGGEASYEQYF. CDR3 DNA sequence: TGCGCCAGCAGCGGCGGGGAGGCTTCTTACGAGCAGTACTTC.

The chain links TRBV11-3 to TRBJ2-7; tentatively, D is TRBD1 (6 bases). Germline lookup yields CDR1 SGHNT and CDR2 YENEEA. The CDR3 length is 17 residues. V was pared by 2 bases and J by 1 base, with 18 bases between. CDR3 residues: CASSLKKWTVGSYEQYF. The CDR3 DNA follows: TGTGCCAGCAGCTTAAAAAAGTGGACAGTGGGTTCCTACGAGCAGTACTTC.

The rearrangement joins TRBV27 to TRBJ1-5, with D tentatively TRBD1 (5 bases). Trimming removed 4 bases at V and 2 bases at J, with 15 bases between. The CDR3 spans 16 residues. Germline V gene data show CDR1 as MNHEY and CDR2 as SMNVEV (reference sequence). CDR3 in amino acids: CASSSHSGGGNQPQHF. DNA for the CDR3: TGTGCCAGCAGTTCCCACAGCGGGGGAGGCAATCAGCCCCAGCATTTT.

In this sample, this clone turned up a few times. The rearrangement links TRBV29-1 to TRBJ1-1, with TRBD1 identical over 12 bases. Germline-derived CDR1 and CDR2 are SQVTM and ANQGSEA. V lost 6 bases, J lost 8 bases, and 4 bases stayed unmatched. This CDR3 has 12 residues. The CDR3 here is CSVAGTGGEAFF. CDR3 in DNA: TGCAGCGTCGCCGGGACAGGGGGCGAAGCTTTCTTT.

In its sample, this clone was seen a few times. As DNA, the CDR3 is TGTGCCAGCAGCCAAGGCGGAGGACTAGCGCCCTACGAGCAGTACTTC. It specifies CASSQGGGLAPYEQYF. The genes are TRBV3-1 (or the pseudogene TRBV3-2) and TRBJ2-7; 9 bases fit TRBD2. CDR3 size: 16 residues. The junction had 6 bases not matched to a gene; V was cut back by 1 base and J by 2 bases. Germline V CDR1 and CDR2: LGHDT, YNNKEL (reference sequence).

This rearrangement joins TRBV30 to TRBJ2-2, with TRBD1 identical over 9 bases. V was clipped by 7 bases and J by 5 bases; unmatched bases: 8. There are 14 residues in the CDR3. The germline gives CDR1 GTSNPN, CDR2 SVGIG (reference sequence). CDR3: CASGQGFRTGELFF. The CDR3 DNA sequence: TGTGCCTCCGGACAGGGGTTTAGAACCGGGGAGCTGTTTTTT.

The chain carries TRBV6-4 and TRBJ2-5; tentative D call: TRBD1 (6 bases). This CDR3 has 15 amino acids. Looked up from germline, CDR1 is MRHNA and CDR2 is SNTAGT. Trimming stripped 0 bases from V and 2 bases from J, with 10 bases between. The CDR3 sequence is CASSDSPDRQETQYF. The CDR3 region has the DNA TGTGCCAGCAGTGACTCCCCAGACAGGCAAGAGACCCAGTACTTC.

The chain links TRBV27 to TRBJ2-1, with a tentative D call TRBD2 (6 bases). V was pared by 5 bases and J by 6 bases, with 14 bases between. Looked up from germline, CDR1 is MNHEY and CDR2 is SMNVEV (reference sequence). This CDR3 contains 14 residues. The chain's CDR3 is CASSTWRAGNEQFF. The CDR3 DNA reads as TGTGCCAGCAGTACCTGGAGGGCGGGCAATGAGCAGTTCTTC.

The V call is TRBV6-6, the J call TRBJ1-1; 9 nucleotides align to TRBD1. There are 16 residues in the CDR3. J was trimmed by 0 bases and V by 4 bases; bases with no gene match: 6. Germline CDR1 is MNHNY and CDR2 is SVGAGI (reference sequence). CDR3 protein: CASSSPRDRVNTEAFF. CDR3 DNA: TGTGCCAGCAGTTCCCCGAGGGACAGGGTGAACACTGAAGCTTTCTTT.

The J gene is TRBJ1-2, the V gene TRBV2; D is uncertain. Between the trimmed V and J ends, which lost 8 bases and 5 bases, there was a span of 15 bases. Germline assignment: CDR1 SNHLY and CDR2 FYNNEI. This CDR3 is built from 13 residues. The CDR3, as DNA: TGTGCCAGCGAGGGAAGGGAAAGGTATGGCTACACCTTC. Translating gives CASEGRERYGYTF.